The T cell receptor beta chain under discussion was sequenced for a study of vaccination and CD4 T cells after COVID-19 (dated by TCRdb to the early 2020s). Regarding the research as a whole: SARS-CoV-2 positivity had been established in the convalescent patients by nasal swab PCR, and mild disease was recorded in some 10 of these patients and severe disease in one. The convalescent cohort comprised six males and four females, including two Hispanic individuals, seven Caucasians, two Asians and one multiracial person. Participants got two doses of the Pfizer-BioNTech BNT162b2 vaccine (n=8) or two doses of the Moderna mRNA-1273 vaccine (n=2). Post-COVID blood samples were collected from convalescent patients a median of roughly 100 days after diagnosis, with a range of roughly 30 to 161 days. The time from the second vaccine dose to post-vaccine blood sampling had a median of roughly 70 days and ranged from about 14 to 241 days. Culture stimuli were overlapping spike peptide pools from SARS-CoV-2 and from the common cold coronaviruses HCoV-NL63, HCoV-OC43 and HCoV-229E. As controls, cultures received a CEFX viral epitope pool (the positive control), an HIV-1 Nef peptide pool (the negative control), or no peptide at all. In roughly 10 COVID-19 convalescent patients and a few infection-naive healthy vaccine recipients, the spike-specific CD4+ TCR repertoire before mRNA vaccination was compared with the repertoire after mRNA vaccination.

The library came from PCR. DNA from cultured CD4+ T cells underwent TCR sequencing with the Oncomine TCR Beta short-read assay at the Johns Hopkins FTIC core. The QIAamp micro DNA kit was used to extract genomic DNA from the cultured CD4+ T cells. Oncomine TCR Beta libraries made from cultured CD4+ T cells were pooled using unique dual indexes and sequenced on an Illumina iSeq 100. For the original study's pipeline: Non-productive sequences were removed, and CDR3s not starting with C, not ending with F or W, or shorter than 7 amino acids were discarded. The MANAFEST web application was used to identify antigen-specific clonotypes by comparing peptide-stimulated wells against reference wells and other culture wells. For a clone to be called positive, the clone needed an FDR below 0.05, an odds ratio above 5, and a productive frequency above 0.1% in at least two of three replicate wells. A clonotype counted as cross-reactive if it showed significant expansion both in the SARS-CoV-2 spike wells and in at least one common cold coronavirus spike condition. Levenshtein distances (stringdist) and unrooted phylogenetic trees (ape) in R version 3.6.1 were used to assess CDR3 homology. Starting from the raw public reads, TCRdb applied fastp trimming at Q25, assembled clones with MiXCR and retained in-frame beta chains. Rows with one shared CDR3 protein collapse into an entry with the most common genes and DNA. None of the V and J calls come from the authors' own analysis; TCRdb made them. Here the sample has fewer than 9,500 distinct CDR3 sequences; approximately 55% occur a single time. 34% of the sample is in the top ten clones.

This specimen's treatment or condition label, per the study, means: approximately 9-day PBMC culture with coronavirus spike peptide pools or control peptides (ViraFEST assay). The ViraFEST assay, used in the study, expanded antigen-specific T cells with peptide pools and then identified the expanded clonotypes through TCR sequencing. Positive SARS-CoV-2 PCR tests in the convalescent patients dated from March to December 2020, before Alpha, Beta and Delta variants emerged in the United States. Each well held more than 1.5 million PBMCs cultured in IMDM containing about 5% human AB serum and approximately 9.4 IU/ml IL-2, with 8.5 to 10 ug/ml peptide pools added. On days 3 and 7, half of the culture medium was replaced with fresh IL-2-containing medium. After 10 to 11 days of culture, CD4+ T cells were isolated by negative selection with the EasySep CD4+ T cell isolation kit. PBMCs were separated from whole blood using Ficoll-Paque Plus gradient centrifugation and then either used fresh or cryopreserved at -140C. Each culture condition was generally run in triplicate wells.

Details on this clonotype: Its antigen remains unidentified. Base qualities are not provided; no much larger clone lies one nucleotide away.

Beyond this particular receptor, the publication reports: Of the vaccine-specific clones found in convalescent patients, nearly all (304 of 307) were mono-reactive for SARS-CoV-2 spike instead of being cross-reactive with common cold coronaviruses. The number of convalescent patients in the study was relatively small, and the study did not examine early timepoints following natural infection. Among the post-vaccine SARS-CoV-2-reactive clones in convalescent patients, a median around 85% showed up only after vaccination, which suggests vaccine-specific priming. The median count of SARS-CoV-2-reactive clonotypes went up from roughly 21 after infection to a few dozen after vaccination, although the change was not significant.

V is reduced by 8 bases and J by 1 base, leaving a spacing of 8 bases between them. The CDR1 and CDR2 encoded by the germline V gene are KGHSH and LQKENI. Its CDR3 holds 13 amino acids, cysteine through phenylalanine. The CDR3 DNA has 39 bases and is translated from base 1. The chain is made from TRBV18 and TRBJ2-2; the D gene lacks a confident call. The sample consisted of CD4+ T cells from blood, cultured in vitro. The receptor was derived from a human donor who had recovered from COVID-19. The DNA sequence reads TGTGCCAGCGAAACACTGAACACCGGGGAGCTGTTTTTT. Its protein product is CASETLNTGELFF. Joined to the reference TRBV18 and TRBJ2-2 proteins, this CDR3 gives the full variable domain: NAGVMQNPRHLVRRRGQEARLRCSPMKGHSHVYWYRQLPEEGLKFMVYLQKENIIDESGMPKERFSAEFPKEGPSILRIQQVVRGDSAAYFCASETLNTGELFFGEGSRLTVL.